This T cell receptor beta chain is from a study of glioma-infiltrating T cells after dendritic cell vaccination. General observations from the study: Higher pretreatment TIL content predicted longer progression-free time and survival. TCR clonality showed no direct relationship with survival.

Indicated time point: after dendritic cell vaccination, including at tumor progression/relapse. Fresh-frozen tumor tissue and more than two years of survival data were available for all. Sequencing used immunoSEQ multiplex PCR; TCRdb keeps in-frame clones, though not all of them. The sample has 70,000 to 100,000 clones; around 83% are singletons. V was clipped by 6 bases and J by 1 base, with 15 bases between them. CDR3 length: 15 amino acids. Germline CDR1 and CDR2: KGHSH and LQKENI. As to this clone: The antigen is undetermined.

This TCR was sampled from a human donor with glioblastoma. The sample here was blood, taken after dendritic cell vaccination. The J gene is TRBJ1-1, the V gene TRBV18, with D possibly matching TRBD1 (5 bases). The CDR3: CASSPNHGQNTEAFF. The CDR3 coding sequence is TGTGCCAGCTCTCCAAACCACGGACAGAACACTGAAGCTTTCTTT.